This is a list of T cell receptor beta chains from one sample in a study of blood T cell repertoires in COVID-19. Sequencing used immunoSEQ multiplex PCR; TCRdb keeps in-frame clones, though not all of them. The table shows fewer than 50,000 clones, with 83% occurring only once. Input material: peripheral blood. Receptors originate from a human donor in a cohort sampled during active COVID-19. Both conserved end residues are part of each CDR3. The D gene is left open where the match is weak. Not all rows give a size; the values are once, few, many and, for expanded clones, a class.

v_call,j_call,clone_size,cdr3_length,d_call,cdr3_aa,cdr3_nt
TRBV7-3,TRBJ2-7,NA,15,TRBD2,CASSLVLAGSYEQYF,TGTGCCAGCAGCTTAGTGCTAGCGGGCTCCTACGAGCAGTACTTC
TRBV7-2,TRBJ2-7,few,13,TRBD1,CASSPRTGREQYF,TGTGCCAGCAGCCCCAGGACAGGGCGGGAGCAGTACTTC
TRBV30,TRBJ2-5,NA,14,TRBD2,CAWSVPGGLKTQYF,TGTGCCTGGAGTGTGCCGGGGGGGCTGAAGACCCAGTACTTC
TRBV5-6,TRBJ2-7,NA,13,TRBD1,CASTGTGIYEQYF,TGTGCCAGCACCGGGACAGGGATCTACGAGCAGTACTTC
TRBV5-1,TRBJ2-7,NA,14,TRBD1,CASSRTTGGYEQYF,TGCGCCAGCAGCCGAACGACAGGGGGCTACGAGCAGTACTTC
TRBV6-1,TRBJ2-2,NA,16,NA,CASSVFLGARTGELFF,TGTGCCAGCAGTGTCTTTTTGGGGGCGAGGACCGGGGAGCTGTTTTTT
TRBV12-3/TRBV12-4,TRBJ2-7,NA,13,TRBD2,CASSLMGRGEQYF,TGTGCCAGCAGTTTAATGGGGAGGGGAGAGCAGTACTTC
TRBV4-1,TRBJ1-3,NA,16,TRBD1,CASSQPLRDRANTIYF,TGCGCCAGCAGCCAACCACTCCGGGACAGAGCAAACACCATATATTTT
TRBV7-2,TRBJ2-3,NA,11,TRBD1,CASSEQGSQYF,TGTGCCAGCAGCGAACAGGGGTCTCAGTATTTT
TRBV3-1/TRBV3-2,TRBJ2-3,NA,16,NA,CASSQGGQGSTDTQYF,TGTGCCAGCAGCCAAGGGGGGCAGGGGAGCACAGATACGCAGTATTTT
TRBV11-2,TRBJ1-2,NA,14,TRBD1,CASSFSGGGYGYTF,TGTGCCAGCAGCTTTTCAGGGGGAGGCTATGGCTACACCTTC
TRBV29-1,TRBJ2-2,NA,14,TRBD2,CSALTSPNTGELFF,TGCAGCGCCCTGACTAGCCCGAACACCGGGGAGCTGTTTTTT
TRBV5-3,TRBJ1-5,NA,15,NA,CARGEGECNNQPQHF,TGTGCCAGAGGTGAGGGGGAGTGTAACAATCAGCCCCAGCATTTT
TRBV24-1,TRBJ1-4,NA,15,TRBD1,CATSDSGTGTEKLFF,TGTGCCACCAGTGACTCCGGGACAGGGACTGAAAAACTGTTTTTT
TRBV5-4,TRBJ1-3,NA,16,NA,CASSLGGGLSGNTIYF,TGTGCCAGCAGCTTGGGGGGCGGTCTCTCTGGAAACACCATATATTTT
TRBV2,TRBJ1-5,NA,17,NA,CASSRNTGSGGNQPQHF,TGTGCCAGCAGTCGCAATACGGGTTCTGGTGGCAATCAGCCCCAGCATTTT
TRBV28,TRBJ1-5,NA,15,NA,CASSTRREVHQPQHF,TGTGCCAGCAGTACCCGTCGGGAAGTACATCAGCCCCAGCATTTT
TRBV3-1/TRBV3-2,TRBJ1-2,NA,16,TRBD1,CASRGKFGTGSYGYTF,TGTGCCAGCAGGGGAAAGTTCGGGACAGGGAGTTATGGCTACACCTTC
TRBV7-9,TRBJ2-7,NA,13,TRBD1,CASSLGDSYEQYF,TGTGCCAGCAGCTTAGGGGACAGCTACGAGCAGTACTTC
TRBV30,TRBJ1-5,NA,15,NA,CAWSEDSHSNQPQHF,TGTGCCTGGAGTGAGGACAGTCATAGCAATCAGCCCCAGCATTTT
TRBV4-3,TRBJ2-7,NA,15,NA,CASSQEGTGPYEQYF,TGCGCCAGCAGCCAAGAAGGAACAGGACCCTACGAGCAGTACTTC
TRBV6-2/TRBV6-3,TRBJ1-2,few,14,NA,CASSYTTGNYGYTF,TGTGCCAGCAGTTACACGACAGGCAACTATGGCTACACCTTC
TRBV5-1,TRBJ2-4,NA,13,NA,CASSKDSRNIQYF,TGCGCCAGCAGCAAAGACAGTCGAAACATTCAGTACTTC
TRBV3-1/TRBV3-2,TRBJ1-1,NA,16,NA,CASSQGLPSRATEAFF,TGTGCCAGCAGCCAAGGGCTCCCGAGCAGGGCCACTGAAGCTTTCTTT
TRBV5-4,TRBJ1-1,NA,13,TRBD1,CASIPRGQGEAFF,TGTGCCAGCATCCCCCGGGGACAGGGTGAAGCTTTCTTT
TRBV9,TRBJ2-5,NA,16,TRBD2,CASSVGQRGGQETQYF,TGTGCCAGCAGCGTAGGCCAGCGGGGGGGCCAGGAGACCCAGTACTTC
TRBV19,TRBJ1-1,NA,14,TRBD1,CASSPQGVDTEAFF,TGTGCCAGTAGTCCACAGGGGGTCGACACTGAAGCTTTCTTT
TRBV15,TRBJ1-4,NA,16,NA,CATKAGTATTNEKLFF,TGTGCCACCAAAGCAGGAACGGCGACAACTAATGAAAAACTGTTTTTT
TRBV30,TRBJ2-5,NA,12,NA,CAWKLGLETQYF,TGTGCCTGGAAACTAGGTTTGGAGACCCAGTACTTC
TRBV6-7,TRBJ1-2,NA,13,TRBD1,CASIVRDRARYTF,TGTGCCAGCATCGTCCGGGACAGGGCCCGCTACACCTTC
TRBV9,TRBJ1-1,NA,17,NA,CASSVAGGAWENTEAFF,TGTGCCAGCAGCGTAGCTGGGGGCGCGTGGGAGAACACTGAAGCTTTCTTT
TRBV7-6,TRBJ1-1,few,15,NA,CASSLSAQGWTEAFF,TGTGCCAGCAGCTTATCGGCCCAGGGGTGGACTGAAGCTTTCTTT
TRBV27,TRBJ2-7,NA,15,NA,CASSSGTTASREQYF,TGTGCCAGCAGTTCCGGGACAACGGCGTCTCGCGAGCAGTACTTC
TRBV7-2,TRBJ2-6,NA,18,TRBD1,CASSPRTGDVSGANVLTF,TGTGCCAGCAGCCCAAGGACAGGGGACGTCTCTGGGGCCAACGTCCTGACTTTC
TRBV19,TRBJ2-2,NA,19,TRBD1,CASSIPTGGPNVGTGELFF,TGTGCCAGTAGTATCCCGACAGGGGGCCCCAACGTTGGCACCGGGGAGCTGTTTTTT
TRBV3-1/TRBV3-2,TRBJ1-2,NA,15,NA,CASSESIISNYGYTF,TGTGCCAGCAGCGAGAGCATAATCTCTAACTATGGCTACACCTTC
TRBV7-2,TRBJ1-5,NA,16,NA,CASSLAPARGNQPQHF,TGTGCCAGCAGCTTAGCACCAGCGCGGGGCAATCAGCCCCAGCATTTT
TRBV12-3/TRBV12-4,TRBJ1-6,NA,13,NA,CASSSGSDSPLHF,TGTGCCAGCAGTTCGGGATCAGATTCACCCCTCCACTTT
TRBV4-3,TRBJ2-7,once,15,NA,CASSQDRQVTYEQYF,TGCGCCAGCAGCCAAGATCGACAGGTGACCTACGAGCAGTACTTC
TRBV5-5,TRBJ1-6,NA,14,TRBD1,CASSFGTGGSPLHF,TGTGCCAGCAGCTTCGGGACAGGGGGTTCACCCCTCCACTTT
TRBV5-1,TRBJ2-7,medium-sized,16,TRBD2,CASSILAGGAPYEQYF,TGCGCCAGCAGCATACTAGCGGGGGGTGCTCCCTACGAGCAGTACTTC
TRBV6-6,TRBJ1-2,NA,16,TRBD1,CASSYQWTGGVYGYTF,TGTGCCAGCAGTTACCAGTGGACAGGGGGCGTCTATGGCTACACCTTC
TRBV6-6,TRBJ1-2,NA,15,NA,CASSDPTVSNYGYTF,TGTGCCAGCAGTGATCCAACGGTTTCTAACTATGGCTACACCTTC
TRBV10-3,TRBJ1-6,NA,15,NA,CAISRARDSNSPLHF,TGTGCCATCAGCCGGGCCCGGGACTCTAATTCACCCCTCCACTTT
TRBV18,TRBJ2-7,NA,14,TRBD2,CASSTTSGGYEQYF,TGTGCCAGCTCAACAACTAGCGGGGGCTACGAGCAGTACTTC
TRBV4-3,TRBJ1-2,NA,17,TRBD1,CASSQILATGPNYGYTF,TGCGCCAGCAGCCAAATCCTAGCGACAGGGCCTAACTATGGCTACACCTTC
TRBV7-9,TRBJ1-3,NA,13,NA,CATQQGLGNTIYF,TGTGCCACCCAACAGGGTCTTGGAAACACCATATATTTT
TRBV5-6,TRBJ1-1,once,17,TRBD1,CASSFLGDSTMNTEAFF,TGTGCCAGCAGCTTTTTAGGGGACAGCACCATGAACACTGAAGCTTTCTTT
TRBV10-1,TRBJ1-1,NA,14,NA,CASSAPDKNTEAFF,TGCGCCAGCAGTGCTCCAGATAAGAACACTGAAGCTTTCTTT
TRBV11-2,TRBJ2-5,few,14,TRBD1,CASSPTGVMQTQYF,TGTGCCAGCAGCCCGACAGGGGTCATGCAGACCCAGTACTTC
TRBV10-2,TRBJ2-7,NA,13,TRBD1,CASRDRVSYEQYF,TGCGCCAGCAGGGACAGGGTCTCCTACGAGCAGTACTTC
TRBV4-1,TRBJ2-7,NA,15,NA,CASSQEGGATNEQYF,TGCGCCAGCAGCCAAGAGGGCGGGGCAACGAACGAGCAGTACTTC
TRBV21-1,TRBJ1-2,NA,22,NA,CASSKDTPHEGRTDAKGDGYTF,TGTGCCAGCAGCAAAGATACGCCCCATGAAGGAAGGACTGACGCCAAAGGCGATGGCTACACCTTC
TRBV7-9,TRBJ1-2,NA,13,NA,CASTLGGSYGYTF,TGTGCCAGCACCCTCGGAGGGTCCTATGGCTACACCTTC
TRBV20-1,TRBJ1-2,NA,10,NA,CSSRTDGYTF,TGCAGTTCTAGGACTGACGGCTACACCTTC